What follows describes a single T cell receptor beta chain. Its antigen is not identified. This specimen belongs to a study of CXCR3-negative and CXCR3-positive naive CD8 T cells. The study, taken as a whole, reports: Relative to CXCR3-negative naive cells, CXCR3-positive naive cells had more hydrophobic TRB CDR3s. Comparison of naive CXCR3-negative and CXCR3-positive cells revealed similar TRBV-TRBJ usage, while memory cells differed. Sequencing showed both naive subsets with comparably high diversity, and memory CD8+ cells much lower.

Germline V CDR1 and CDR2: SEHNR, FQNEAQ (reference sequence). CDR3 size: 13 residues. The method, 5' RACE with UMI labels, was used to prepare the TRB cDNA libraries. TCRdb re-called the 5' RACE reads; every CDR3 protein appears as one record, without DNA. The table lists approximately 100,000 distinct CDR3 sequences. Naive CD8+ T cells showed CD45RO-CCR7+CD27+CD95-. The TCR comes from a human donor in good health. Some clones in this sample may be carry-over from other donors' samples. The sequenced material came from naive CXCR3+ CD8+ T cells from blood. Described subset: CD45RO-CCR7+CD27+CD95- naive CD8+ T cells expressing CXCR3 (TNR3+). The rearrangement links TRBV7-9 to TRBJ2-1. Here the CDR3 reads CASSLVGFNEQFF.